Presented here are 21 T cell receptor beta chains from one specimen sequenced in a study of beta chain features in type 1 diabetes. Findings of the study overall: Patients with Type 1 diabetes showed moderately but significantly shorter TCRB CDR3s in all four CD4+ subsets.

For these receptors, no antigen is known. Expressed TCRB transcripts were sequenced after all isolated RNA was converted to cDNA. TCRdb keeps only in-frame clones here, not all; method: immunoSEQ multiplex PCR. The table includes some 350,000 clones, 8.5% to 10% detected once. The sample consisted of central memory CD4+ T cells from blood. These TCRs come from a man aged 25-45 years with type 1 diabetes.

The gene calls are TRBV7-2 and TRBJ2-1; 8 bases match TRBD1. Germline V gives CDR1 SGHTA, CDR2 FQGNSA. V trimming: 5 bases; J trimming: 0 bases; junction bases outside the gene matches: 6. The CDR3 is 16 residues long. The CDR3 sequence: CASSGPGQGSYNEQFF. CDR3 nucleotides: TGTGCCAGCAGCGGACCCGGACAGGGCTCCTACAATGAGCAGTTCTTC.

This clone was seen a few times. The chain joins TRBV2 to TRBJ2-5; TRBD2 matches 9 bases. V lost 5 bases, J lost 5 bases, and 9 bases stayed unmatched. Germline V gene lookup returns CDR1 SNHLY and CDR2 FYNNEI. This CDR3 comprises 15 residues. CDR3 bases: TGTGCCAGCAGTTTCCGGACTAGCGCTGGGGAGACCCAGTACTTC. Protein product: CASSFRTSAGETQYF.

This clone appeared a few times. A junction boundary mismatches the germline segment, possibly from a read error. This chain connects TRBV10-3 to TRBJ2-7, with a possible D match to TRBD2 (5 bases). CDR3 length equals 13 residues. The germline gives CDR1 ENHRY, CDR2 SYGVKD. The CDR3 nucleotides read TGTGCCAGCAGTTCCGGACTCAGCTACGAGCAGTACTTC. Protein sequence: CASSSGLSYEQYF.

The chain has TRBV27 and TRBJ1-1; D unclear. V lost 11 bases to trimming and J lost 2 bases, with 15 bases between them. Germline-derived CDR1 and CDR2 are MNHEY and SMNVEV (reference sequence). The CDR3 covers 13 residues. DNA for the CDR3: TGTGCCTCCCGGACGGCGACCAACACTGAAGCTTTCTTT. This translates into CASRTATNTEAFF.

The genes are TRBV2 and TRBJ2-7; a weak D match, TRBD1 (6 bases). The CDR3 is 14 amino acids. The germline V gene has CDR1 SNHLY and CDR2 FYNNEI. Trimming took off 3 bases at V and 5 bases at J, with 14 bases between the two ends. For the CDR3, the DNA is TGTGCCAGCAGTGATACCCCTAAGGGGGACGAGCAGTACTTC. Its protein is CASSDTPKGDEQYF.

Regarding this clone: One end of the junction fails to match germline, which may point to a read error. This CDR3 reads CASSYSSDQPQHF. As DNA, the CDR3 is TGTGCCAGCAGTTACTCTAGCGATCAGCCCCAGCATTTT. J is TRBJ1-5 and V is TRBV6-6; D remains ambiguous. CDR3 length equals 13 residues. Germline CDR1 and CDR2: MNHNY and SVGAGI (reference sequence).

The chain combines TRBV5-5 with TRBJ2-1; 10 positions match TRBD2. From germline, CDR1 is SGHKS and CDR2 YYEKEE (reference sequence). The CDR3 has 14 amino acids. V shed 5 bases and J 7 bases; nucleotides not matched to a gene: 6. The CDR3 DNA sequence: TGTGCCAGCAGATCCGGAGCGGGAGGGAATGAGCAGTTCTTC. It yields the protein CASRSGAGGNEQFF.

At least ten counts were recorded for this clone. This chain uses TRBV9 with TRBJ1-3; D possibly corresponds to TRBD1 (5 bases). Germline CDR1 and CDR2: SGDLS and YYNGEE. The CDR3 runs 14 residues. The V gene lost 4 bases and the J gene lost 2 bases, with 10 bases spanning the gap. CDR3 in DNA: TGTGCCAGCAGCCAGGGAGGAACTGGAAACACCATATATTTT. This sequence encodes CASSQGGTGNTIYF.

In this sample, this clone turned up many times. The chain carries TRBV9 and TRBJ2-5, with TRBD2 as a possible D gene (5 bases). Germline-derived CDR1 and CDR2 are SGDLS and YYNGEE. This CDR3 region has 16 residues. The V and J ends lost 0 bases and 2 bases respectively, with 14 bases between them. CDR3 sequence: CASSVAGGGSQETQYF. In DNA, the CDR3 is TGTGCCAGCAGCGTAGCAGGCGGAGGAAGTCAAGAGACCCAGTACTTC.

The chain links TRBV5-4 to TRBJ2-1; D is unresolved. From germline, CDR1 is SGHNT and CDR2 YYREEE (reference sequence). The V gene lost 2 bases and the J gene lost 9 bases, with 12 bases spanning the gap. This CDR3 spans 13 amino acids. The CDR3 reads CASSFERLGEQFF. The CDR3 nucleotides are TGTGCCAGCAGCTTTGAGAGGCTTGGTGAGCAGTTCTTC.

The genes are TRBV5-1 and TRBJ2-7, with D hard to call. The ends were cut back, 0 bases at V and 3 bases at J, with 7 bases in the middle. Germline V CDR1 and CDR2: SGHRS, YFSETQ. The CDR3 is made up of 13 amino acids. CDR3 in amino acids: CASSLDIVYEQYF. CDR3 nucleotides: TGCGCCAGCAGCTTGGATATTGTCTACGAGCAGTACTTC.

CDR3 sequence reads: CASSEATRGGYTF. CDR3 bases: TGTGCCAGCAGTGAGGCGACCAGAGGGGGCTACACCTTC. The chain combines TRBV6-1 with TRBJ1-2; no firm D call. V lost 3 bases to trimming and J lost 8 bases, with 13 bases between them. The CDR3 loop spans 13 amino acids. From germline, CDR1 is MNHNS and CDR2 SASEGT.

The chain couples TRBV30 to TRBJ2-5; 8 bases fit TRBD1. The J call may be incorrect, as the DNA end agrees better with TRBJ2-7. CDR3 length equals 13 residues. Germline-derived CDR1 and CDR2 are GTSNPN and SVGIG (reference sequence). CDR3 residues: CASDRADSYEQYF. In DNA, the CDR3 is TGTGCCTCGGACAGGGCCGATTCCTACGAGCAGTACTTC.

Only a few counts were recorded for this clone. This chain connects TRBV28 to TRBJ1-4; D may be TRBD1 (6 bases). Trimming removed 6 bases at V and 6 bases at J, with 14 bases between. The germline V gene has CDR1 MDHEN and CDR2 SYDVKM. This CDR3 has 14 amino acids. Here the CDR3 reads CASSRGGADEKLFF. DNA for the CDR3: TGTGCCAGCAGCCGGGGGGGCGCAGATGAAAAACTGTTTTTT.

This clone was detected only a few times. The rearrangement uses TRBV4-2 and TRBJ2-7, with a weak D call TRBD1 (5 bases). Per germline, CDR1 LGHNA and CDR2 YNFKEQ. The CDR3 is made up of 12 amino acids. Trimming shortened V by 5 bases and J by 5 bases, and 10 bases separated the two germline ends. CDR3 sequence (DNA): TGTGCCAGCAGCTCCGGACACAACGAGCAGTACTTC. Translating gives CASSSGHNEQYF.

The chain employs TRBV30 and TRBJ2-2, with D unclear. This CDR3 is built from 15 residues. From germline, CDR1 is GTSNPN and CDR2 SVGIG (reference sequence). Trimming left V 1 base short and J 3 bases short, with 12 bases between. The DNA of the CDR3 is TGTGCCTGGAGTGCCTTAGGACGGTACACCGGGGAGCTGTTTTTT. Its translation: CAWSALGRYTGELFF. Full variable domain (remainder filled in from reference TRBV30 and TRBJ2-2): SQTIHQWPATLVQPVGSPLSLECTVEGTSNPNLYWYRQAAGRGLQLLFYSVGIGQISSEVPQNLSASRPQDRQFILSSKKLLLSDSGFYLCAWSALGRYTGELFFGEGSRLTVL.

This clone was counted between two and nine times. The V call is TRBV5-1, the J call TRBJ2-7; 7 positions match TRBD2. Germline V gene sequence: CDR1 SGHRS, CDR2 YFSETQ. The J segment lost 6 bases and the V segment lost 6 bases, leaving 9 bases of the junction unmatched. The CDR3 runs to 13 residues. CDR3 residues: CASNFGGSGEQYF. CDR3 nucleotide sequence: TGCGCCAGCAATTTCGGCGGGAGTGGCGAGCAGTACTTC.

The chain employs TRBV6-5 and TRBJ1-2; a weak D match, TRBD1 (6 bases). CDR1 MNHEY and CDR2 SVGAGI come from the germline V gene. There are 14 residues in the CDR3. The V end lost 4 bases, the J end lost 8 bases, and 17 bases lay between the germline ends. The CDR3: CASSSPGRGRGYTF. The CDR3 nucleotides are TGTGCCAGCAGTTCTCCCGGTCGGGGGCGAGGCTACACCTTC.

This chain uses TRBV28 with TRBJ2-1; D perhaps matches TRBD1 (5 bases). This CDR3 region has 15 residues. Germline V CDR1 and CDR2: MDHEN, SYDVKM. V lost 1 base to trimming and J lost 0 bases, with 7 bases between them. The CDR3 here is CASSLSGPSYNEQFF. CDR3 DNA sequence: TGTGCCAGCAGTTTATCAGGGCCCTCCTACAATGAGCAGTTCTTC. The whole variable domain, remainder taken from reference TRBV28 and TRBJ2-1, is DVKVTQSSRYLVKRTGEKVFLECVQDMDHENMFWYRQDPGLGLRLIYFSYDVKMKEKGDIPEGYSVSREKKERFSLILESASTNQTSMYLCASSLSGPSYNEQFFGPGTRLTVL.

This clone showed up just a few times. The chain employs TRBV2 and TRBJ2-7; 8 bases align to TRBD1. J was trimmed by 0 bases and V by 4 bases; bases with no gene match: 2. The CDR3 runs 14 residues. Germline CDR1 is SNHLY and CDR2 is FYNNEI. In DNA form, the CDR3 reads TGTGCCAGCAGTGCCAGGGGGCACTCCTACGAGCAGTACTTC. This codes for CASSARGHSYEQYF. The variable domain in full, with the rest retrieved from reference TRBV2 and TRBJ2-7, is EPEVTQTPSHQVTQMGQEVILRCVPISNHLYFYWYRQILGQKVEFLVSFYNNEISEKSEIFDDQFSVERPDGSNFTLKIRSTKLEDSAMYFCASSARGHSYEQYFGPGTRLTVT.

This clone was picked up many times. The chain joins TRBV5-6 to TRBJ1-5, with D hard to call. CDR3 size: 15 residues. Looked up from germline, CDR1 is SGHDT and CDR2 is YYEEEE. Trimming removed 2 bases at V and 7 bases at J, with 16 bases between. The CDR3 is CASSLGLSVGQPQHF. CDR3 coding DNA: TGTGCCAGCAGCTTAGGGTTAAGCGTCGGGCAGCCCCAGCATTTT.